The 3 T cell receptor beta chains listed next were all sequenced from one sample in a study of cytomegalovirus exposure and HLA in healthy donors. PCR involved 60 Vbeta and 13 Jbeta primers. Assay used: immunoSEQ multiplex PCR; TCRdb lists only in-frame clones, some missing. This table holds nearly 110,000 clones, roughly 75% found once. Sequences were obtained from PBMCs. All receptors come from a man aged 35 to 55 in good health and CMV-seronegative.

The chain is built from TRBV7-9 and TRBJ1-5; tentative D call: TRBD1 (5 bases). The V and J ends lost 7 bases and 2 bases respectively, with 12 bases between them. Germline CDR1 is SEHNR and CDR2 is FQNEAQ (reference sequence). The CDR3 covers 14 residues. The CDR3 bases are TGTGCCAGCAACAACGGGGGTGGCAATCAGCCCCAGCATTTT. It is translated as CASNNGGGNQPQHF. The full variable domain, in which reference TRBV7-9 and TRBJ1-5 provide the parts outside the CDR3, is DTGVSQNPRHKITKRGQNVTFRCDPISEHNRLYWYRQTLGQGPEFLTYFQNEAQLEKSRLLSDRFSAERPKGSFSTLEIQRTEQGDSAMYLCASNNGGGNQPQHFGDGTRLSIL.

The chain joins TRBV11-3 to TRBJ2-1, with D tentatively TRBD1 (6 bases). The CDR3 is 15 residues long. The germline gives CDR1 SGHNT, CDR2 YENEEA. Trimming stripped 0 bases from V and 10 bases from J, with 16 bases between. The CDR3 DNA reads as TGTGCCAGCAGCTTAGAGAGGGGCGCAAGGGGGGAGCAGTTCTTC. Protein sequence: CASSLERGARGEQFF.

The gene calls are TRBV19 and TRBJ1-6; possibly TRBD1 for D (6 bases). The CDR3 has 13 amino acids. The ends were cut back, 2 bases at V and 7 bases at J, with 6 bases in the middle. Looked up from germline, CDR1 is LNHDA and CDR2 is SQIVND (reference sequence). CDR3 in DNA: TGTGCCAGTAGTATACAGGGGAATTCACCCCTCCACTTT. It specifies CASSIQGNSPLHF.